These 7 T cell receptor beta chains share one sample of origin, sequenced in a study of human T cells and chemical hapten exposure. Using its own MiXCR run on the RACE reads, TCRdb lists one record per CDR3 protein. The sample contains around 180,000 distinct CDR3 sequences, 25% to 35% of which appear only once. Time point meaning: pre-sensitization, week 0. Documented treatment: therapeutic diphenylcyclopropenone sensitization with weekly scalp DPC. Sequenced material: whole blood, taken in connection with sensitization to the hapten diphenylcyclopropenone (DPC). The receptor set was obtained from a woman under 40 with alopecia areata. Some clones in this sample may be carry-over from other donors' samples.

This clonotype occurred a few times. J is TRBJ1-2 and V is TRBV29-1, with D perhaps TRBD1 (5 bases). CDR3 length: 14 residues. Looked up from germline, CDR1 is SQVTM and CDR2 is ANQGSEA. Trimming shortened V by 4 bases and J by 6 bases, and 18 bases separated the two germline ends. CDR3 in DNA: TGCAGCGTTGCTCCCTTTTTCAGGGAGGATGGCTACACCTTC. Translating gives CSVAPFFREDGYTF.

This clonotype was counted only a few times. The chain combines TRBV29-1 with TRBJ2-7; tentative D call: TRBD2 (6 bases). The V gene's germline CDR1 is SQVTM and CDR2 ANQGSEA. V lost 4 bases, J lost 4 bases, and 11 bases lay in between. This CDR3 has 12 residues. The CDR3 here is CSVVEGPYEQYF. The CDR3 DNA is TGCAGCGTTGTGGAGGGGCCGTACGAGCAGTACTTC.

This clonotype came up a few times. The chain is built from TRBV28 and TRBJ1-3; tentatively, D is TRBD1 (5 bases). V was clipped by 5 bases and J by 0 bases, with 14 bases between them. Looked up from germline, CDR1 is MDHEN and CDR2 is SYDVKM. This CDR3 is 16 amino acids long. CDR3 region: CASSKASGPSGNTIYF. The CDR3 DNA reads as TGTGCCAGCAGTAAGGCCTCAGGGCCCTCTGGAAACACCATATATTTT.

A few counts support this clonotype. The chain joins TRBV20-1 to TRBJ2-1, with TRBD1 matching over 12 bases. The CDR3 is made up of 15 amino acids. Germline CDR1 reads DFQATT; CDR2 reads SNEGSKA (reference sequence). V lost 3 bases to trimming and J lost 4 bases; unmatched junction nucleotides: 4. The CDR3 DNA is TGCAGTGCTAGTACGGGACAGGGGGCTTACAATGAGCAGTTCTTC. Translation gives CSASTGQGAYNEQFF.

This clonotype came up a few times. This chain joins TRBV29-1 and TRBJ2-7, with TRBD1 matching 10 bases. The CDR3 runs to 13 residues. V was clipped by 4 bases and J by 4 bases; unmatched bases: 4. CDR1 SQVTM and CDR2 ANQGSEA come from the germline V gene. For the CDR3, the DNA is TGCAGCGTTGTGGGACAGGGGATATACGAGCAGTACTTC. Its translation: CSVVGQGIYEQYF.

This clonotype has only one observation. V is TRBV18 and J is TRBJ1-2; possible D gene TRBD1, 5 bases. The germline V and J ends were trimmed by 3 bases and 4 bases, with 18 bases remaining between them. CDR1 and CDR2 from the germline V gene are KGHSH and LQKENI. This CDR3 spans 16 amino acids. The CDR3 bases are TGTGCCAGCTCACCCTCGTGGGGGTTGGATAGCTATGGCTACACCTTC. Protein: CASSPSWGLDSYGYTF. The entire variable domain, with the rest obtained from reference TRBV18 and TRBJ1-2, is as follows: NAGVMQNPRHLVRRRGQEARLRCSPMKGHSHVYWYRQLPEEGLKFMVYLQKENIIDESGMPKERFSAEFPKEGPSILRIQQVVRGDSAAYFCASSPSWGLDSYGYTFGSGTRLTVV.

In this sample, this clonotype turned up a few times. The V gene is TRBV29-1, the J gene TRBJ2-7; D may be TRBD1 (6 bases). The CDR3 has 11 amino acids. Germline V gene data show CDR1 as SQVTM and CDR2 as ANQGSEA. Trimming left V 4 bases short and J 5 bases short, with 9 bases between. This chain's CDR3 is CSVAPGDEQYF. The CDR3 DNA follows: TGCAGCGTTGCACCAGGGGACGAGCAGTACTTC.